The rows below give T cell receptor beta chains drawn from one sample of a study of blood T cell repertoires in COVID-19. Clones were sequenced by immunoSEQ multiplex PCR, and TCRdb holds only the in-frame ones, with some missing. The data hold 8,400 or so clones, with approximately 91% observed a single time. Source material: peripheral blood. The receptor set was obtained from a woman between 45 and 65 years old with active COVID-19. The CDR3 runs from the conserved cysteine through the conserved F or W. The D gene is left open where the match is weak. Where a row states a size, it is once, few, many or the class of an expanded clone; other rows omit it.

J gene,D gene,clone size,V gene,CDR3 DNA,CDR3 protein
TRBJ2-3,TRBD1,-,TRBV5-4,TGTGCCAGCAGCTACAGGGGACGGCCGAAGAATACGCAGTATTTT,CASSYRGRPKNTQYF
TRBJ2-7,TRBD1,-,TRBV6-6,TGTGCCAGCAATCCGGGACAGGGGACCTACGAGCAGTACTTC,CASNPGQGTYEQYF
TRBJ2-1,TRBD2,-,TRBV10-1,TGCGCCAGCAGCCCCGGGACTAGCGCCCAGTTCTTC,CASSPGTSAQFF
TRBJ1-2,-,medium-sized,TRBV4-2,TGTGCCAGCAGCCAAGATCGACAGGCGTTAGACTATGGCTACACCTTC,CASSQDRQALDYGYTF
TRBJ2-3,TRBD2,-,TRBV19,TGTGCCAGTCGGACTAGCGGGACGTACACAGATACGCAGTATTTT,CASRTSGTYTDTQYF
TRBJ1-2,-,-,TRBV5-1,TGCGCCAGCAGCCCTGTACAGACCGCTTATGGCTACACCTTC,CASSPVQTAYGYTF
TRBJ1-1,TRBD1,-,TRBV2,TGTGCCAGCAGTCGACTACCAAGGACAGGGAAAGGGGAAGACACTGAAGCTTTCTTT,CASSRLPRTGKGEDTEAFF
TRBJ1-5,-,-,TRBV3-1/TRBV3-2,TGTGCCAGCAGCCAGACCAGGGGCCAGCCCCAGCATTTT,CASSQTRGQPQHF
TRBJ2-5,-,-,TRBV7-2,TGTGCCAGCAGCCCATCCTCACGGAGCTCAGAGACCCAGTACTTC,CASSPSSRSSETQYF
TRBJ1-4,-,once,TRBV11-2,TGTGCCAGCAGCCCCCTATGGGCAGGGGACGAAAAACTGTTTTTT,CASSPLWAGDEKLFF
TRBJ1-1,TRBD1,-,TRBV7-3,TGTGCCAGCAGCTCGACAGGGTTCACTGAAGCTTTCTTT,CASSSTGFTEAFF
TRBJ2-1,TRBD2,-,TRBV19,TGTGCCAGTAGCACTAGCGGGATGGAGCAGTTCTTC,CASSTSGMEQFF
TRBJ1-1,-,-,TRBV9,TGTGCCAGCAGCGTTCAGGGGACGAACACTGAAGCTTTCTTT,CASSVQGTNTEAFF
TRBJ1-1,TRBD1,-,TRBV7-8,TGTGCCAGCAGGACAGGGCCCAAGTCGGGAGAAGCTTTCTTT,CASRTGPKSGEAFF
TRBJ2-1,-,-,TRBV5-1,TGCGCCAGCAGCTTGGAAAGCGCGGGATCCTACAATGAGCAGTTCTTC,CASSLESAGSYNEQFF
TRBJ2-7,-,few,TRBV5-1,TGCGCCAGCAGCGGCGACTCGATCTACGAGCAGTACTTC,CASSGDSIYEQYF
TRBJ2-7,-,-,TRBV7-2,TGTGCCAGCAGCCCTCTGGGGGGCTCCTACGAGCAGTACTTC,CASSPLGGSYEQYF
TRBJ2-7,-,-,TRBV4-1,TGCGCCAGCAGCCACCCCGAGGTACTCGACGAGCAGTACTTC,CASSHPEVLDEQYF
TRBJ2-5,-,-,TRBV5-1,TGCGCCAGCAGCTTGGAAGGCAGGGGCGAGACCCAGTACTTC,CASSLEGRGETQYF
TRBJ2-1,TRBD2,-,TRBV4-1,TGCGCCAGCAGCCAAGCGGGACTAGAAGTCAATGAGCAGTTCTTC,CASSQAGLEVNEQFF
TRBJ2-1,TRBD1,-,TRBV5-1,TGCGCCAGCAGCCCACAATGGACAGGGGCTAGGGATGAGCAGTTCTTC,CASSPQWTGARDEQFF
TRBJ1-2,-,-,TRBV5-5,TGTGCCAGCAGTAGCCGGACAGCCACCCTCCAAGGCTACACCTTC,CASSSRTATLQGYTF
TRBJ2-7,-,-,TRBV7-8,TGTGCCAGCAGCTTAGAGTACCCTGGGAGGGGGTATGAGCAGTACTTC,CASSLEYPGRGYEQYF
TRBJ1-6,-,-,TRBV6-6,TGTGCCAGCAGGGCCTCGGGAAATCCGAATTCACCCCTCCACTTT,CASRASGNPNSPLHF
TRBJ1-1,-,-,TRBV29-1,TGCAGCGTTGAGGGCGTGAACACTGAAGCTTTCTTT,CSVEGVNTEAFF
TRBJ1-4,-,once,TRBV2,TGTGCCAGCAGCGGAGGGAGGGATGAAAAACTGTTTTTT,CASSGGRDEKLFF
TRBJ2-2,TRBD2,-,TRBV7-8,TGTGCCAGCAGCTTAAATGAGCGGGAGTTAGTCGGGGAGCTGTTTTTT,CASSLNERELVGELFF
TRBJ1-1,TRBD1,-,TRBV3-1/TRBV3-2,TGTGCCAGCAGCCAAGTATCAGGGGGAACTGAAGCTTTCTTT,CASSQVSGGTEAFF
TRBJ2-4,-,-,TRBV2,TGTGCCAGCAGTGGTGCAGGTGAAAACATTCAGTACTTC,CASSGAGENIQYF
TRBJ2-1,TRBD2,-,TRBV28,TGTGCCAGCAGTTCCCCTAGCGGGTTCTCCTACAATGAGCAGTTCTTC,CASSSPSGFSYNEQFF
TRBJ2-3,-,-,TRBV18,TGTGCCAGCTCACCAGAGCTCACAGATACGCAGTATTTT,CASSPELTDTQYF
TRBJ2-7,TRBD2,-,TRBV19,TGTGCCAGTAGTATCCAGACTAGCGGGAGTCCCGAGCAGTACTTC,CASSIQTSGSPEQYF
TRBJ1-6,-,-,TRBV6-1,TGTGCCAGCAGTGACAGAAATTCACCCCTCCACTTT,CASSDRNSPLHF
TRBJ1-2,-,-,TRBV6-5,TGTGCCAGCAGTTACGTCGCGGGGAATAACTATGGCTACACCTTC,CASSYVAGNNYGYTF
TRBJ1-4,-,-,TRBV15,TGTGCCACCAGACCCCAGGGTGCTGAAAAACTGTTTTTT,CATRPQGAEKLFF
TRBJ1-5,-,-,TRBV3-1/TRBV3-2,TGTGCCAGCAGCCAATATACTGGTCGTCAGCCCCAGCATTTT,CASSQYTGRQPQHF
TRBJ2-1,TRBD1,-,TRBV15,TGTGCCACCAGCAGAGGGACAGGCTACAATGAGCAGTTCTTC,CATSRGTGYNEQFF
TRBJ2-3,TRBD2,-,TRBV4-1,TGCGCCAGCAGCCAAGTACCACTAGCGGGTCCAGATACGCAGTATTTT,CASSQVPLAGPDTQYF
TRBJ2-2,-,large,TRBV18,TGTGCCAGCTCACTAACCGGGGAGCTGTTTTTT,CASSLTGELFF
TRBJ2-1,-,once,TRBV27,TGTGCCAGCAGGACTCTCGTGAGCTCCTACAATGAGCAGTTCTTC,CASRTLVSSYNEQFF
TRBJ1-2,TRBD1,-,TRBV28,TGTGCCAGCAGTTACCGACAGGGGTTTGTCTATGGCTACACCTTC,CASSYRQGFVYGYTF
TRBJ2-1,-,-,TRBV5-1,TGCGCCAGCAGCCCGGGGGGAGGGGGGTACAATGAGCAGTTCTTC,CASSPGGGGYNEQFF
TRBJ2-2,-,-,TRBV6-1,TGTGCCAGCAGTGAACTAGGAACCGGGGAGCTGTTTTTT,CASSELGTGELFF
TRBJ1-5,TRBD1,-,TRBV30,TGTGCCTGGATTCCTTGGACAGGTAATCAGCCCCAGCATTTT,CAWIPWTGNQPQHF
TRBJ1-1,TRBD1,-,TRBV12-3/TRBV12-4,TGTGCCAGCAGACTCAACAGGGGACCTCGAGCTTTCTTT,CASRLNRGPRAFF
TRBJ1-2,TRBD1,-,TRBV18,TGTGCCAGCAGAACAGGGGGCGACTATGGCTACACCTTC,CASRTGGDYGYTF
TRBJ2-1,-,few,TRBV25-1,TGTGCCAGCAGTGAACCCCGGAGCGGAGGCTACAATGAGCAGTTCTTC,CASSEPRSGGYNEQFF
TRBJ1-1,-,-,TRBV30,TGTGCCTTTAATTCGGTGAACACTGAAGCTTTCTTT,CAFNSVNTEAFF
TRBJ2-3,-,-,TRBV9,TGTGCCAGCAGCGTAACCAGCGCTGTCCCAGATACGCAGTATTTT,CASSVTSAVPDTQYF
TRBJ1-5,TRBD1,-,TRBV28,TGTGCCAGCAGTCTCGACAGGGGCAATCAGCCCCAGCATTTT,CASSLDRGNQPQHF
TRBJ1-2,TRBD1,-,TRBV29-1,TGCAGCGTGGGGGACAGAGGAGATCCCCCCTTC,CSVGDRGDPPF
TRBJ2-1,-,-,TRBV5-6,TGTGCCAGCAGCTTGGTTCGCACGACATACAATGAGCAGTTCTTC,CASSLVRTTYNEQFF
TRBJ2-7,TRBD1,-,TRBV5-4,TGTGCCAGCAGCTCCCCGGGACAGGGGGGGAACGAGCAGTACTTC,CASSSPGQGGNEQYF